The T cell receptor (beta chain) under discussion was sequenced for a study of T cell repertoires in cytomegalovirus infection. Study summary: CMV infection plus the matching HLA type was flagged by public TCR beta signatures.

A word on this clonotype: The antigen is not known.

The CDR3 extends over 16 amino acids. V was shortened by 0 bases and J by 5 bases, with 14 bases between the two germline ends. Germline V gene data show CDR1 as MGHRA and CDR2 as YSYEKL. TCRdb itself ran the reads through MiXCR, one entry per CDR3 protein. The top ten hold around a quarter of the sample, which has under 200,000 distinct CDR3 sequences, about a fifth seen once. This sequence was found in a human donor in good health (CMV status not recorded). Some clones in this sample may be carry-over from other donors' samples. V and J are TRBV4-1 and TRBJ2-1; tentatively, D is TRBD1 (5 bases). The sample consisted of CD8+ T cells from cultured PBMCs, taken from culture after CMV antigen stimulation. The CDR3 DNA sequence: TGCGCCAGCAGCCAAGAATCCAGGGCCTCTAACAATGAGCAGTTCTTC. Residues: CASSQESRASNNEQFF.